The clone carrying this T cell receptor beta chain was observed once. The antigen is not known. Germline values: CDR1 SNHLY, CDR2 FYNNEI. This CDR3 is built from 14 residues. The V and J ends lost 1 base and 9 bases respectively, with 16 bases between them. This sample is part of a study of T cell responses to AZD1222 COVID-19 vaccine. Study-level findings and limits: The span of vaccine-associated CD4 TCRs extended across spike, with dominance at 160-218 and 743-854. The reported proportion of spike-specific TCRs targeting unmutated variant regions was nearly half.

Sequencing used immunoSEQ multiplex PCR; TCRdb keeps in-frame clones, though not all of them. The table has 100,000 to 140,000 clones, approximately 90% seen once. This specimen consisted of peripheral blood, obtained on day 0 of AZD1222 vaccination. V usage is TRBV2 and J usage is TRBJ2-7; D is perhaps TRBD1 or TRBD2 (5 bases each). The sequence was obtained from an adult in good health. The CDR3 DNA reads as TGTGCCAGCAGTGAAGTCGGGCCAACTGGGGGGCAGTACTTC. Protein: CASSEVGPTGGQYF.